The clone carrying this T cell receptor beta chain was recorded at least ten times. No antigen is known for it. The data were taken from a study of neurological immune-mediated disorders. Trimming shortened V by 3 bases and J by 4 bases, and 11 bases separated the two germline ends. The CDR3 is made up of 13 amino acids. Germline assignment: CDR1 GTSNPN and CDR2 SVGIG (reference sequence). Study-wide findings and caveats: Across subjects, expanded clones had no CDR3 amino acid sequences in common, pointing to private repertoires in all groups.

The method for making cDNA was 5'RACE, and it used 10-nucleotide random UMIs. A single run covered 15-18 subjects with over 190 million TCR-beta sequences. One entry per CDR3 protein, called by TCRdb with MiXCR from the 5' RACE reads. This sample has roughly 60,000 distinct CDR3 sequences, with 4% found just once. Sequencing was performed on CD4+ T cells from blood. The origin of this receptor is a woman between 40 and 50 years old with multiple sclerosis. This chain links TRBV30 with TRBJ2-3, with TRBD1 as a possible D gene (6 bases). CDR3 bases: TGTGCCTGGAGCGGATCAGGGGCAGATACGCAGTATTTT. It is translated as CAWSGSGADTQYF.